This T cell receptor beta chain was identified in a study of T cell responses to AZD1222 COVID-19 vaccine. About the research overall: Second-dose recipients at about 4 or about 12 weeks were treated as one pooled group. Study-level points and caveats: Regions 160-218 and 743-854 held dominance among vaccine-associated CD4 TCRs, which spanned spike. Most donors were white British and more were female, and clonal diversity was possibly underestimated.

Germline lookup yields CDR1 LGHNT and CDR2 FRNRAP. V lost 3 bases and J lost 3; bases outside the gene matches: 4. The CDR3 covers 15 residues. As concerns this clone: Its antigen is not identified.

Profiling relied on immunoSEQ multiplex PCR, and the TCRdb table lists in-frame clones only, not all of them. The sample holds approximately 170,000 clones; roughly 92% are singletons and the top ten take roughly 1.5%. The starting material was peripheral blood, obtained on day 0 of AZD1222 vaccination. This TCR was sampled from an adult in good health. The genes are TRBV12-5 and TRBJ1-3; TRBD1 agrees at 8 bases. The CDR3 DNA reads TGTGCTAGTGGTTTCGGACAGGGCAATGGAAACACCATATATTTT. The encoded protein is CASGFGQGNGNTIYF.